The text below deals with one T cell receptor beta chain. The target of this receptor is not known. Base qualities are not recorded, but no much larger clone differs from it by a single base. CDR1 MNHEY and CDR2 SMNVEV are derived from the germline V gene (reference sequence). V ends up 4 bases short and J 5 bases short, with an unmatched junction base count of 10. Its CDR3 holds 16 amino acids, cysteine through phenylalanine. Here the CDR3 DNA is all that survives: 48 bases in frame from base 1. The donors belonged to the validation cohort of over a hundred subjects, which was separate from the approximately 700-subject first cohort. The data were taken from a study of cytomegalovirus exposure and HLA in healthy donors (dated by TCRdb to the late 2010s). As for the study more broadly: The 650 to 750 repertoires of the first cohort and the approximately 110 validation repertoires were produced on the same platform, according to a later analysis. The study aimed to test whether signatures of past pathogen exposure could be identified by cataloging public T cell receptors. Besides the first cohort of more than 650 subjects, a separate validation cohort made up of 120 different subjects was used. The study combined high-throughput TCR immunosequencing, statistical association of individual TCRs with disease status, and machine learning to predict cytomegalovirus infection status. Study-wide conclusions, independent of this receptor: Subsequent analysis determined that TCRs grouped into clusters in the first cohort also showed a tendency toward co-occurrence across the roughly 130 validation repertoires, and 85% to 95% of cluster scores exceeded 0. Cytomegalovirus status was reported to be diagnosed by the classifier with high specificity and sensitivity in both the original and validation cohorts. It was suggested by the authors that the approach could potentially be generalized to other disease states and immunological phenotypes. While some public TCRs were present in many individuals, most TCR sequences turned up only very rarely across donors. In the study, around 150 TCR beta chains were listed as associated with cytomegalovirus. In vitro tests confirmed that a few of the cytomegalovirus-associated TCR beta chains recognize cytomegalovirus antigens. The validation cohort had no HLA typing available for a later analysis, so co-occurrence within that cohort was assessed over all 130 or so repertoires.

Receptor amplification or capture employed the immunoSEQ multiplex PCR assay. In the paper's pipeline: A statistical classification framework was built to diagnose cytomegalovirus status from the catalog of TCR beta chain sequences. Drawn from immuneACCESS, this table holds only the in-frame rearrangements with V and J called that TCRdb kept. Clones are partly lost; checked studies trace under half to an unresolved V gene and leave the rest unexplained. Clone size and the V and J calls come from that table; the DNA yielded D and trimming. The sample records 80,000 to 95,000 clones, 80% to 95% of which are singletons. The ten most abundant clones make up about 1% of the sample.

Here the chain combines TRBV27 and TRBJ2-1; 8 middle bases align to TRBD2. The specimen sequenced was PBMCs. This sequence was found in a woman in her twenties or thirties in good health and CMV-seropositive. The CDR3 corresponds to CASSYPQPAGDNEQFF. The nucleotides read TGTGCCAGCAGTTACCCCCAGCCAGCGGGAGACAATGAGCAGTTCTTC.